This T cell receptor beta chain was captured in a study of T cell responses to AZD1222 COVID-19 vaccine. V shed 3 bases and J shed 1 base, with 3 bases lying between them. CDR1 and CDR2 (germline): LGHDT, YNNKEL (reference sequence). The CDR3 runs to 12 residues. Remarks on this clone: No antigen is known for it.

General study points: Clonal diversity may have been underestimated, and the donors were mostly white British, with more females than males.

Generated by immunoSEQ multiplex PCR, the TCRdb table keeps only in-frame clones and is missing some. In the table there are under 120,000 clones, 70% to 90% of which are singletons. Here the sequenced sample was peripheral blood, taken 28 days after the second AZD1222 dose. The chain is built from TRBV3-1 (or the pseudogene TRBV3-2) and TRBJ2-5; D is unclear. This receptor was identified in an adult who received the AZD1222 COVID-19 vaccine. The CDR3 DNA sequence: TGTGCCAGCAGCCATCTCCAAGAGACCCAGTACTTC. Its translation is CASSHLQETQYF.